What follows are 3 T cell receptor beta chains derived from one specimen sequenced in a study of tumor-infiltrating lymphocytes in primary liver carcinoma. Alongside blood RNA obtained from unsorted whole blood, germline DNA was also extracted. Synthesis of TCR beta cDNA was carried out from around 500 ng total RNA with a constant-region primer. Library construction for TCR beta comprised three nested multiplex PCR rounds performed with slightly modified ARM-PCR. PCR rounds one and two used TRBV1-TRBV30 forward primers with a C-beta reverse primer for roughly 10 cycles each. TCRdb independently ran MiXCR on the multiplex PCR reads; one entry per CDR3 protein. Here the sample spans about 310,000 distinct CDR3 sequences, nearly 60% being singletons. Sequenced input: peripheral blood. These receptors came from a woman aged 30 to 39 with primary liver carcinoma and hepatitis B virus infection.

To note about this clonotype: This may be a read error: a much more frequent sequence differs by one nucleotide. This chain links TRBV29-1 with TRBJ2-1; a weak D match, TRBD1 (6 bases). Germline V gives CDR1 SQVTM, CDR2 ANQGSEA. The CDR3 sequence is 14 residues long. CDR3 amino acids: CGVKATGVYNEQFF. The CDR3 region has the DNA TGCGGCGTGAAAGCGACAGGAGTCTACAATGAGCAGTTCTTC.

The rearrangement links TRBV5-1 to TRBJ2-1; 8 bases map to TRBD2. Germline V gives CDR1 SGHRS, CDR2 YFSETQ. This CDR3 comprises 16 residues. The V gene end was trimmed by 0 bases and the J gene end by 1 base; junction bases not matched to a gene: 3. CDR3 protein: CASSLDASGSYNEQFF. The CDR3 DNA sequence: TGCGCCAGCAGCTTGGACGCTAGCGGGTCCTACAATGAGCAGTTCTTC.

In this sample, this clonotype turned up a few times. A much larger clone differs from this one at a single base, so this may be a read error. The genes are TRBV4-2 and TRBJ2-7; D gene ambiguous. The germline CDR1 and CDR2 sequences are LGHNA and YNFKEQ. Trimming took off 3 bases at V and 5 bases at J, with 11 bases between the two ends. This CDR3 has 13 amino acids. CDR3: CASSHGRSDEQYF. The DNA of the CDR3 is TGTGCCAGCAGCCACGGACGGTCCGACGAGCAGTACTTC.